The clone carrying this T cell receptor (beta chain) was found a few times. Its specificity is not known. Germline CDR1 and CDR2: MGHRA and YSYEKL. V dropped 0 bases and J dropped 3 bases, with 17 bases sitting between them. The CDR3 runs 17 residues. The table came from immunoSEQ multiplex PCR; TCRdb's copy has only in-frame clones and leaves some out. The sample consists of some 40,000 clones, around 70% of them appearing once. This sample was included in a study of vaccination effects on CD4 cells after COVID-19. Study overall: Sample provision by two convalescent patients occurred 16 days and one week before vaccination.

Whole-study findings and limits: Clones from infection and from vaccination both contracted markedly late after vaccination.

ViraFEST used viral peptide pools to expand antigen-specific CD4+ T cells before sequencing. An approximately nine-day culture period preceded the isolation of CD4+ T cells. The infection with SARS-CoV-2 (confirmed by PCR) occurred in this person between March and December 2020. Supplemented with around 9.8 IU/ml IL-2 and 9.5 to 10 ug/ml peptides, more than 1.5 million PBMC per well were kept in culture. IL-2 medium took the place of half the medium on both days 3 and 7. The sequences come from CD4+ T cells from PBMCs cultured with HCoV-NL63 spike peptides, collected before COVID-19 vaccination. The sequence was obtained from a human donor who had a prior SARS-CoV-2 infection. The chain links TRBV4-1 to TRBJ1-1, with D hard to call. CDR3 sequence (DNA): TGCGCCAGCAGCCAAGATCACGGGGTGTATACCGACACTGAAGCTTTCTTT. Its translation is CASSQDHGVYTDTEAFF.